This T cell receptor (beta chain) stems from a study of T-cell memory formation after mild COVID-19. Deletions cut 5 bases from V and 5 bases from J, with 21 bases between. The CDR3 consists of 17 residues. Per germline, CDR1 KGHDR and CDR2 SFDVKD. Using its own MiXCR run on the 5' RACE reads, TCRdb lists one record per CDR3 protein. The repertoire holds about 150,000 distinct CDR3 sequences, under 30% seen once, with roughly 24% in the top ten. Sample: PBMCs or a T cell subset sorted from them (not recorded which). The clonotype originates from an adult woman who had mild COVID-19 (a few samples of this study predate the infection). Cell type and time point are not known. This chain connects TRBV24-1 to TRBJ2-1; the D gene is possibly TRBD2 (6 bases). CDR3 in DNA: TGTGCCACCAGTGTTGCACCGGGGGATTCAATCCACAATGAGCAGTTCTTC. Amino acid sequence: CATSVAPGDSIHNEQFF.